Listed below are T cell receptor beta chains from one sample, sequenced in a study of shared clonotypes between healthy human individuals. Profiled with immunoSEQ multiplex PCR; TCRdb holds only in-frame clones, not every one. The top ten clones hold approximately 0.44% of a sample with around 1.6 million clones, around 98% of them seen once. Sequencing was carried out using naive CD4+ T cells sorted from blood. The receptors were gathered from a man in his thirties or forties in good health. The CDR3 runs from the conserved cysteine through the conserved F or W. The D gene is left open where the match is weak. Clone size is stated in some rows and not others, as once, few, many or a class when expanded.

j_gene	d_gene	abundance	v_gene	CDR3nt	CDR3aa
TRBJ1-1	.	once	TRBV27	TGTGCCAGCAGATACGACAGTCTGAACACTGAAGCTTTCTTT	CASRYDSLNTEAFF
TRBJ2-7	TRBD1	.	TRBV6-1	TGTGCCAGCAGATTGACAGGGACCTACGAGCAGTACTTC	CASRLTGTYEQYF
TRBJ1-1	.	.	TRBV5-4	TGTGCCAGCAGCTTGGGTCCCGGGACACCTGGGAACACTGAAGCTTTCTTT	CASSLGPGTPGNTEAFF
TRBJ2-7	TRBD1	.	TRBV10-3	TGTGCCACCCTTAAGGGGACAGGGGAACTCTACGAGCAGTACTTC	CATLKGTGELYEQYF
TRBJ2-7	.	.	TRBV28	TGTGCCAGCAGTTTATTAGTATCACCCTACGAGCAGTACTTC	CASSLLVSPYEQYF
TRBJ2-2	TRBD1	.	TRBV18	TGTGCCAGCTCACTCAGGTCCGGACAGGCCACCGGGGAGCTGTTTTTT	CASSLRSGQATGELFF
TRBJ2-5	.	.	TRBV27	TGTGCCAGCAGTTCCGGACTAACCCAAGAGACCCAGTACTTC	CASSSGLTQETQYF
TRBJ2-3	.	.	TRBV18	TGTGCCAGCTCACCACCCGGACCGACAGATACGCAGTATTTT	CASSPPGPTDTQYF
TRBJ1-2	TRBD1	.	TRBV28	TGTGCCAGCAGTTCGACAGGGGAGGACGGCTACACCTTC	CASSSTGEDGYTF
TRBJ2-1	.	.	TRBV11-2	TGTGCCAGCAGCCCGAGGAACAGATACAATGAGCAGTTCTTC	CASSPRNRYNEQFF
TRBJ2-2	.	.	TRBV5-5	TGTGCCAGCAGCTTGGTTGCAGGGGCCGGGGAGCTGTTTTTT	CASSLVAGAGELFF
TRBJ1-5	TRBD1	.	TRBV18	TGTGCCAGCTCCCCAGGGGGACAGACAAATCAGCCCCAGCATTTT	CASSPGGQTNQPQHF
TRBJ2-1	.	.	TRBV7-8	TGTGCCAGCAGCTTTCGAGCGGGTCTAAATGAGCAGTTCTTC	CASSFRAGLNEQFF
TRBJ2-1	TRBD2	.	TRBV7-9	TGTGCCAGCAGCTTACGGCGACCCCCCGTCAGCGGGGAGTTTGAGCAGTTCTTC	CASSLRRPPVSGEFEQFF
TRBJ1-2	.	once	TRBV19	TGTGCCAGTAACAAGGGGCCGGGTGGCTACACCTTC	CASNKGPGGYTF
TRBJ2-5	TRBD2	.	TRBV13	TGTGCCAGCAGCGTAGTCGGACTAGCGGGAGAAGAGACCCAGTACTTC	CASSVVGLAGEETQYF
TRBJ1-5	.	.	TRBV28	TGTGCCAGCAGGTACAGTGCTCAGCCCCAGCATTTT	CASRYSAQPQHF
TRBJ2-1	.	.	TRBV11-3	TGTGCCAGCAGCCGGAGGGGAGAGGGTTACAATGAGCAGTTCTTC	CASSRRGEGYNEQFF
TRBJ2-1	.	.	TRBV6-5	TGTGCCAGCAGTCAAGGACTGTACAATGAGCAGTTCTTC	CASSQGLYNEQFF
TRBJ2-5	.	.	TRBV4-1	TGCGCCAGCAGCCAAGACCCGGGACGTGGGACCCAGTACTTC	CASSQDPGRGTQYF